The 10 T cell receptor beta chains below all came from one sample that was sequenced in a study of blood T cells in healthy people across ages. Through a sample-barcoded 5' primer and a J-beta primer mix, a second PCR was run for roughly 7 to 12 cycles. TCRdb reprocessed the 5' RACE reads with MiXCR, giving one entry per CDR3 protein. Of 550,000 to 600,000 distinct CDR3 sequences in the sample, about 26% are singletons; the top ten hold less than 20%. Sequenced sample: blood. These TCRs come from a woman in her sixties or seventies in good health.

The rearrangement links TRBV20-1 to TRBJ2-5; 8 bases align to TRBD2. The CDR3 consists of 15 residues. J gave up 5 bases and V 6 bases, and 14 bases lay outside the gene matches. Per germline, CDR1 DFQATT and CDR2 SNEGSKA (reference sequence). The CDR3 loop reads CSALRGGASRETQYF. For the CDR3, the DNA is TGCAGTGCCCTACGGGGGGGCGCTTCCAGGGAGACCCAGTACTTC.

The DNA for the CDR3 is TGTGCCAGCAGCTTAGCGCCAGCGGGGGCCGGCGGTACGCAGTATTTT. This translates into CASSLAPAGAGGTQYF. The genes are TRBV7-2 and TRBJ2-3; 8 nucleotides agree with TRBD2. The J segment lost 8 bases and the V segment lost 0 bases, leaving 10 bases of the junction unmatched. The CDR3 length is 16 residues. CDR1 is SGHTA, CDR2 FQGNSA, per germline. Full variable domain (missing parts from reference TRBV7-2 and TRBJ2-3): GAGVSQSPSNKVTEKGKDVELRCDPISGHTALYWYRQSLGQGLEFLIYFQGNSAPDKSGLPSDRFSAERTGGSVSTLTIQRTQQEDSAVYLCASSLAPAGAGGTQYFGPGTRLTVL.

A few counts support this clonotype. This chain joins TRBV20-1 and TRBJ2-7; D not certain. TRBJ2-1 explains the end of the DNA better; the J call may be wrong. Germline V gives CDR1 DFQATT, CDR2 SNEGSKA (reference sequence). The CDR3 loop spans 13 amino acids. The CDR3 DNA is TGCAGTGCTAGAGTCCGGACCATTAATGAGCAGTTCTTC. Protein: CSARVRTINEQFF.

The CDR3 sequence is CASRLSGTGGSQFF. In nucleotides, the CDR3 is TGTGCCAGCAGACTGTCGGGGACAGGGGGATCGCAGTTCTTC. V gene TRBV11-1 combines with J gene TRBJ2-1; 11 nucleotides match TRBD1. The CDR3 covers 14 residues. Per the germline V gene, CDR1 is SGHAT and CDR2 is FQDESV (reference sequence). The trim removed 6 bases at V and 12 bases at J, leaving 10 bases unmatched.

This clonotype has a handful of counts. This chain connects TRBV5-4 to TRBJ2-5, with 7 bases fitting TRBD2. The J call may be incorrect, as the DNA end agrees better with TRBJ2-1. Germline lookup yields CDR1 SGHNT and CDR2 YYREEE (reference sequence). This CDR3 is 15 amino acids long. This chain's CDR3 is CASSLEAVGGNEQFF. CDR3 bases: TGTGCCAGCAGCTTGGAGGCGGTGGGAGGGAATGAGCAGTTCTTC.

The sample holds a few counts of this clonotype. The chain combines TRBV11-2 with TRBJ1-2; D not certain. The CDR3 is 14 amino acids. CDR1 and CDR2 from the germline V gene are SGHAT and FQNNGV. With 6 bases removed from V and 4 bases from J, the gap between germline ends came to 15 bases. The CDR3 nucleotides are TGTGCCAGCAGACCAGTCCCGGGAGCCTATGGCTACACCTTC. This gives the protein CASRPVPGAYGYTF.

This clonotype was counted between two and nine times. The rearrangement links TRBV7-2 to TRBJ2-1; D may match TRBD1 or TRBD2 (6 bases each). Trimming removed 2 bases at V and 0 bases at J, with 11 bases between. The germline V gene has CDR1 SGHTA and CDR2 FQGNSA. This CDR3 spans 16 amino acids. The CDR3 spells CASSLRWGASYNEQFF. The CDR3 nucleotides read TGTGCCAGCAGCTTACGTTGGGGGGCCTCCTACAATGAGCAGTTCTTC.

The rearrangement links TRBV7-2 to TRBJ2-2; a possible D gene is TRBD2 (7 bases). CDR1 and CDR2 from the germline V gene are SGHTA and FQGNSA. Trimming took 5 bases from V and 1 from J, leaving 11 bases between them. CDR3 length: 15 residues. CDR3 protein: CASSRGGMNTGELFF. In nucleotides, the CDR3 is TGTGCCAGCAGCCGCGGGGGCATGAACACCGGGGAGCTGTTTTTT.

The rearrangement links TRBV5-1 to TRBJ2-5; the D gene could be TRBD1 or TRBD2 (6 bases each). With 4 bases removed from V and 2 bases from J, the gap between germline ends came to 18 bases. This CDR3 has 16 residues. Germline CDR1 is SGHRS and CDR2 is YFSETQ. The CDR3 spells CASSTNPTGTQETQYF. CDR3 nucleotide sequence: TGCGCCAGCAGCACGAACCCCACAGGGACTCAAGAGACCCAGTACTTC. Full variable domain (missing parts from reference TRBV5-1 and TRBJ2-5): KAGVTQTPRYLIKTRGQQVTLSCSPISGHRSVSWYQQTPGQGLQFLFEYFSETQRNKGNFPGRFSGRQFSNSRSEMNVSTLELGDSALYLCASSTNPTGTQETQYFGPGTRLLVL.

This clonotype has just one count. V usage is TRBV30 and J usage is TRBJ2-3; D gene unclear. The V end was cut by 1 base, the J end by 2 bases, with 7 bases between. Germline loops: CDR1 GTSNPN, CDR2 SVGIG (reference sequence). There are 13 residues in the CDR3. The CDR3 DNA follows: TGTGCCTGGAGTGGGCGCCTCACAGATACGCAGTATTTT. The encoded protein is CAWSGRLTDTQYF.